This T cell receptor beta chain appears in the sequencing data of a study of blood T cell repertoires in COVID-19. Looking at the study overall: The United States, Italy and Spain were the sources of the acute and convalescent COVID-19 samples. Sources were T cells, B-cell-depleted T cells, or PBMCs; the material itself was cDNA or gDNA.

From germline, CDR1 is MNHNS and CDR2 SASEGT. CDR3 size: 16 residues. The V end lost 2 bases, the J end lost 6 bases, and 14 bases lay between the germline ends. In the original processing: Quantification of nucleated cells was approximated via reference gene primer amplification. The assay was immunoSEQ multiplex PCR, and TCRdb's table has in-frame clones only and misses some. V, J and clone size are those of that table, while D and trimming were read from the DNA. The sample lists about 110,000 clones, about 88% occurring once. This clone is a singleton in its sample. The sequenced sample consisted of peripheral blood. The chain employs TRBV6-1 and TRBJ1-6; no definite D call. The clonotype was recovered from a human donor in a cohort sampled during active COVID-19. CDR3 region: CASSEITASLNSPLHF. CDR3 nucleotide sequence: TGTGCCAGCAGTGAAATTACAGCTTCTCTTAATTCACCCCTCCACTTT.